This record concerns one TCR beta chain sequence. CD45RO-negative, CCR7-selected cells formed the naive CD8 fraction, which excluded terminally differentiated effector memory CD45RA+ cells. These data come from a study of shared clonotypes between healthy human individuals. Produced via immunoSEQ multiplex PCR; TCRdb's table is partial and in-frame only. The sample yields about 580,000 clones, roughly 98% seen once. The CDR3 covers 14 residues. Trimming removed 1 base from V and 5 bases from J, with 12 bases in between. Germline V CDR1 and CDR2: LGHNA, YNFKEQ. The receptor was isolated from a man aged 25-40 years in good health. The chain couples TRBV4-2 to TRBJ2-7; D call uncertain. Sequenced input: naive CD8+ T cells sorted from blood. As DNA, the CDR3 is TGTGCCAGCAGCCAAGGAAAGGGCGAGGACGAGCAGTACTTC. Protein sequence: CASSQGKGEDEQYF.